This TCR beta chain was recorded in a study of T cells after yellow fever vaccination. Trimming pared 3 bases from V and 0 bases from J, leaving 9 bases between. CDR3 length equals 14 residues. The germline CDR1 and CDR2 sequences are SQVTM and ANQGSEA. TCRdb ran MiXCR on the 5' RACE reads and lists one entry per CDR3 protein. The data show hundreds of thousands of distinct CDR3 sequences, with roughly 4.3% seen just once and around 25% held by the top ten. The receptor's source is a man in his late teens or twenties who received the YFV17D yellow fever vaccine. The material was PBMCs, obtained 5 days after the yellow fever booster vaccination. The V and J genes are TRBV29-1 and TRBJ1-3, with D unclear. The CDR3 reads CSVERVVSGNTIYF. In nucleotides, the CDR3 is TGCAGCGTTGAGCGCGTGGTCTCTGGAAACACCATATATTTT. The full variable domain, with the rest looked up from reference TRBV29-1 and TRBJ1-3, is SAVISQKPSRDICQRGTSLTIQCQVDSQVTMMFWYRQQPGQSLTLIATANQGSEATYESGFVIDKFPISRPNLTFSTLTVSNMSPEDSSIYLCSVERVVSGNTIYFGEGSWLTVV.